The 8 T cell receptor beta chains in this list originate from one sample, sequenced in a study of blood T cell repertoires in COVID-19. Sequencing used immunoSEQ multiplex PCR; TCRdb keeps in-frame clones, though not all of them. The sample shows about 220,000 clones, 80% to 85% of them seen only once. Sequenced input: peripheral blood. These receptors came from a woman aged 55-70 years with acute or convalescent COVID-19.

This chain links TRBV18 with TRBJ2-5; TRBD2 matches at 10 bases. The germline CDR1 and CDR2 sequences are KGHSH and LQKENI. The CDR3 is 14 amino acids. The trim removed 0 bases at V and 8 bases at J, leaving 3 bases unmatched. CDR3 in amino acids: CASSPPGLALTQYF. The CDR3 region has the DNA TGTGCCAGCTCACCACCGGGACTAGCGCTAACCCAGTACTTC.

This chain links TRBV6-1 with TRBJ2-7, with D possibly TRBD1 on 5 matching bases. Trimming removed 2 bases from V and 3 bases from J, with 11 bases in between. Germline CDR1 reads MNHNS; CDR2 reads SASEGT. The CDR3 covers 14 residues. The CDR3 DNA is TGTGCCAGCAGTGAACGGGTGGGGCACTACGAGCAGTACTTC. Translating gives CASSERVGHYEQYF.

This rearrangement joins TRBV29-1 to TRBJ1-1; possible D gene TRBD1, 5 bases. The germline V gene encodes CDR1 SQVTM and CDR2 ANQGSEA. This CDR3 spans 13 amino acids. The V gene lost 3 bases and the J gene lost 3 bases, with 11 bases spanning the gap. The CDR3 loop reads CSVDIGADTEAFF. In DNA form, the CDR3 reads TGCAGCGTTGATATTGGGGCGGACACTGAAGCTTTCTTT.

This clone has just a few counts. CDR3 nucleotide sequence: TGTGCCAGCAGTTTCGACAGGGGGATCTATGGCTACACCTTC. It encodes CASSFDRGIYGYTF. The V and J genes are TRBV28 and TRBJ1-2; TRBD1 aligns across 9 bases. This CDR3 has 14 residues. V dropped 3 bases and J dropped 4; count of bases not matched to a gene: 3. Germline V gives CDR1 MDHEN, CDR2 SYDVKM.

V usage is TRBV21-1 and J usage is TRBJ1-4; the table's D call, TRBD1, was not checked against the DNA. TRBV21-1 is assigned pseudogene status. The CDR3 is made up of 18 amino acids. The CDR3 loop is CASRKGHFGWSTNEKLFF. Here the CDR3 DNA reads TGTGCCAGCAGGAAGGGACATTTCGGATGGTCCACTAATGAAAAACTGTTTTTT.

The chain's CDR3 is CATSVNNYGYTF. CDR3 bases: TGTGCCACCAGCGTCAATAACTATGGCTACACCTTC. The chain carries TRBV15 and TRBJ1-2; no clear D gene. The CDR3 is 12 amino acids. The germline V and J ends were trimmed by 5 bases and 1 base, with 5 bases remaining between them. The germline CDR1 and CDR2 sequences are LNHNV and YYDKDF (reference sequence).

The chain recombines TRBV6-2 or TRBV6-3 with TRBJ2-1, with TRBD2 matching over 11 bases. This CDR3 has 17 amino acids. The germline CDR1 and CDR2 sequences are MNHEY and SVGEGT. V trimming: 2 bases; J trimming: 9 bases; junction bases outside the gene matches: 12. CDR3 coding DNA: TGTGCCAGCAGTTACACCCGGGGTAGCGGGGGGGCCGGTGAGCAGTTCTTC. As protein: CASSYTRGSGGAGEQFF.

The CDR3 loop is CASRLDTNGVNTEAFF. In DNA form, the CDR3 reads TGTGCAAGTCGCTTAGACACAAATGGAGTAAACACTGAAGCTTTCTTT. The V and J genes are TRBV12-2 and TRBJ1-1. TRBV12-2 is listed as a pseudogene. The CDR3 has 16 residues.